This is a list of T cell receptor beta chains from one sample in a study of monozygotic twins with inflammatory bowel disease. TCRdb reprocessed the 5' RACE reads; each CDR3 protein has one entry and no DNA is given. This sample's table has some 400,000 distinct CDR3 sequences. Input material: blood. The receptors stem from a human donor with ulcerative colitis or Crohn's disease, or a healthy co-twin of an affected twin (not recorded which). Each CDR3 is given with its conserved first and last residue.

j_call v_call cdr3_aa
TRBJ2-1 TRBV28 CASSLGLETGYEQFF
TRBJ2-4 TRBV20-1 CSGRVLDLAKNIQYF
TRBJ1-2 TRBV20-1 CSARDSRGANYGYTF
TRBJ1-1 TRBV29-1 CSVVGGITQGGGTEAFF
TRBJ2-7 TRBV11-1 CASSLAMGAGTYVSYEQYF
TRBJ1-2 TRBV3-1 CASSPPFESYGYTF
TRBJ2-1 TRBV20-1 CSASSGQTYNEQFF
TRBJ2-4 TRBV5-1 CASSSTPPEPLAKNIQYF
TRBJ1-6 TRBV5-6 CASTPKDRVNSPLHF
TRBJ2-2 TRBV5-1 CASSGLGPRGTGELFF
TRBJ1-3 TRBV19 CASSISGLTITGNTIYF
TRBJ1-1 TRBV5-1 CASSLDSGIMNTEAFF